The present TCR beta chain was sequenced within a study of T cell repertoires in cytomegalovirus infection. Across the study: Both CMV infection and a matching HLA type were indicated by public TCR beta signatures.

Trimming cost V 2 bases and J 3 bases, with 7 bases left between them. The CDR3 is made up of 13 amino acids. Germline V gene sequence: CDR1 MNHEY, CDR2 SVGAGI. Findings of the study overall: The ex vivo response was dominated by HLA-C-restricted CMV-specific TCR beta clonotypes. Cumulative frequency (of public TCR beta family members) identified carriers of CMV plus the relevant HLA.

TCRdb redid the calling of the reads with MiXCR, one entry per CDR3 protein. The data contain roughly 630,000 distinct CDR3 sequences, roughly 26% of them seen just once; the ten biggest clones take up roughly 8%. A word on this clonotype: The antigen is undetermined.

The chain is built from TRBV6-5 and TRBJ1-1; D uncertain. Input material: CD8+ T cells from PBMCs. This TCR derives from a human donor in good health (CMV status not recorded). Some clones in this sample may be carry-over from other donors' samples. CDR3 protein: CASSYGRYTEAFF. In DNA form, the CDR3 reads TGTGCCAGCAGTTACGGCCGATACACTGAAGCTTTCTTT.